This T cell receptor beta chain was sequenced for a study of blood T cell repertoires in COVID-19. At the level of the study: Sites across the United States, Italy and Spain contributed samples from acute and convalescent COVID-19. The cDNA or gDNA used as material had been derived from T cells, B-cell-depleted T cells, or PBMCs.

The CDR3 sequence is 13 residues long. Looked up from germline, CDR1 is MNHEY and CDR2 is SMNVEV (reference sequence). V lost 8 bases and J lost 8; bases outside the gene matches: 11. Method: immunoSEQ multiplex PCR; TCRdb's copy keeps in-frame clones and lacks some. The sample carries about 280,000 clones, around nine tenths recorded once. The clonotype originates from a man aged 35-49 years with acute or convalescent COVID-19. Sequences were obtained from peripheral blood. The J gene is TRBJ1-2, the V gene TRBV27; 7 positions match TRBD1. The CDR3 DNA is TGTGCCAGCTCGGGGACAGTTTTTTCCGGCTACACCTTC. This gives the protein CASSGTVFSGYTF.